Below, one T cell receptor beta chain is given with its context. There is no known antigen for this receptor. Per-nucleotide qualities are absent, and no much larger clonotype sits a single base away. TCRdb lists the instrument as Illumina HiSeq 1500. TCRdb passed the public sequencing reads through fastp at Q25 and MiXCR, retaining productive beta sequences. Rows are combined by CDR3 protein, so each entry shows the most common genes and DNA. This sample gives more than 350,000 distinct CDR3 sequences in total; roughly 30% of them show up just once. The ten largest clones take up approximately 15% of the sample. This specimen belongs to a study of T cell repertoires in cytomegalovirus infection (dated by TCRdb to the late 2010s). Concerning the study at large: Because public TCR beta signatures pointed to carriage of CMV infection together with the matching HLA type, the HLA type of each donor mattered for the analysis.

Here is what the overall study found, with its caveats: In both this cohort and an independent cohort of a few hundred donors, the cumulative frequency of public TCR beta family members distinguished carriers of CMV infection plus the relevant HLA type. The ex vivo response was dominated by HLA-C-restricted CMV-specific TCR beta clonotypes, and the single most frequent clonotype in two of eight donors was supplied by these HLA-C-restricted clonotypes.

Sequences were obtained from PBMCs. The TCR comes from a human donor in good health (CMV status not recorded). Some clones in this sample may be carry-over from other donors' samples.

The CDR3 protein: CSARIEGSNYGYTF. The DNA is as follows: TGCAGTGCTAGAATCGAGGGATCTAACTATGGCTACACCTTC. The rearrangement combines TRBV20-1 with TRBJ1-2, with no confident D gene call. The germline V gene (reference sequence) provides CDR1 DFQATT and CDR2 SNEGSKA. The junction shows trimming of 2 bases on V and 0 bases on J, plus 10 bases between the germline ends. CDR3 length: 14 amino acids, cysteine to phenylalanine. The only DNA kept is the CDR3, 42 bases in frame from the first base.